The entry below gives a single T cell receptor (beta chain) sequence along with its context. The source of the sample is a study of blood T cell repertoires in COVID-19. Overall study context: The United States, Italy and Spain were the sources of the acute and convalescent COVID-19 samples.

Assay used: immunoSEQ multiplex PCR; TCRdb lists only in-frame clones, some missing. The sample has 130,000 to 150,000 clones, around 84% seen once. The germline V gene encodes CDR1 SGHDT and CDR2 YYEEEE. This CDR3 comprises 14 residues. Trimming left V 0 bases short and J 3 bases short, with 8 bases between. The receptor comes from a human donor in a cohort sampled during active COVID-19. This rearrangement joins TRBV5-6 to TRBJ2-3; a weak D match, TRBD1 (7 bases). Sequencing was carried out using peripheral blood. The CDR3 DNA is TGTGCCAGCAGCTTGGCAGGGGGGACAGATACGCAGTATTTT. It codes for CASSLAGGTDTQYF.